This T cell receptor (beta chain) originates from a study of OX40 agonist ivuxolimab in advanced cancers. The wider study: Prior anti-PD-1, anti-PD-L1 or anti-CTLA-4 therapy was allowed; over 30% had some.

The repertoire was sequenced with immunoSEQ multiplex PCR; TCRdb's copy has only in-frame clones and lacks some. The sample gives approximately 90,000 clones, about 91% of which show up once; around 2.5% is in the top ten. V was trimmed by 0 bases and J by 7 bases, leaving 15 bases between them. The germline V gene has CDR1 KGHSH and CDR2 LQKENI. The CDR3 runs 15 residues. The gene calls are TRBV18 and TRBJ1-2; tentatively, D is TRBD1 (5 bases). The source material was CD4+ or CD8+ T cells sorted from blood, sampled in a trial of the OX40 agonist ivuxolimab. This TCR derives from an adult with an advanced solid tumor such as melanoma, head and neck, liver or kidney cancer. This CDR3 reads CASSPPSRRETGYTF. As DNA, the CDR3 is TGTGCCAGCTCACCACCCTCTCGCAGGGAGACTGGCTACACCTTC.